The 32 T cell receptor beta chains in this list originate from one sample, sequenced in a study of cytomegalovirus exposure and HLA in healthy donors. The primer mix had 60 Vbeta and 13 Jbeta primers. Profiling relied on immunoSEQ multiplex PCR, and the TCRdb table lists in-frame clones only, not all of them. The sample contains about 150,000 clones, 75% of which appear only once. Sample: PBMCs. The receptors shown here come from a man between 18 and 29 years old in good health and CMV-seropositive.

This chain uses TRBV28 with TRBJ2-1, with TRBD2 identical over 10 bases. Germline trimming cut 7 bases from V and 10 bases from J; bases unmatched to any gene: 13. Germline loops: CDR1 MDHEN, CDR2 SYDVKM. The CDR3 consists of 15 residues. DNA for the CDR3: TGTGCCAGCAATGTTGGGCTAGCGGGAGTATTCGAGCAGTTCTTC. It is translated as CASNVGLAGVFEQFF.

With respect to this clone: The same CDR3 arises from other DNA sequences in this sample as well. The chain is built from TRBV19 and TRBJ1-5; D may be TRBD1 (6 bases). V was clipped by 1 base and J by 0 bases, with 7 bases between them. The germline V gene encodes CDR1 LNHDA and CDR2 SQIVND (reference sequence). CDR3 size: 15 residues. The DNA of the CDR3 is TGTGCCAGTAGTATAGGGGGACATAGCAATCAGCCCCAGCATTTT. This codes for CASSIGGHSNQPQHF.

The V call is TRBV4-1, the J call TRBJ2-1, with TRBD2 identical over 11 bases. Trimming removed 2 bases from V and 4 bases from J; junction bases left unmatched: 4. This CDR3 is 16 amino acids long. The germline gives CDR1 MGHRA, CDR2 YSYEKL. In DNA, the CDR3 is TGCGCCAGCAGCCAACTGGGACTAGCGGAATACAATGAGCAGTTCTTC. Protein: CASSQLGLAEYNEQFF.

The rearrangement uses TRBV19 and TRBJ2-1, with 13 bases identical to TRBD2. The germline V gene encodes CDR1 LNHDA and CDR2 SQIVND (reference sequence). V lost 6 bases to trimming and J lost 12 bases; unmatched junction nucleotides: 11. CDR3 length: 15 residues. DNA of the CDR3: TGTGCCAGTAGGGGGACTAGCGGGGCCGACTCTCGGCAGTTCTTC. This encodes CASRGTSGADSRQFF.

CDR3 region: CAWSGVGLGQGLSNYGYTF. As DNA, the CDR3 is TGTGCCTGGTCAGGGGTGGGTTTGGGACAGGGTTTGTCTAACTATGGCTACACCTTC. The chain uses TRBV30 and TRBJ1-2; TRBD1 agrees at 9 bases. Germline CDR1 and CDR2: GTSNPN and SVGIG (reference sequence). CDR3 length: 19 amino acids. With 5 bases clipped from V and 0 bases from J, the junction kept 19 bases outside the gene matches.

The chain couples TRBV5-5 to TRBJ2-7, with TRBD1 matching 7 bases. The CDR3 is 15 amino acids. Germline CDR1 reads SGHKS; CDR2 reads YYEKEE (reference sequence). Germline trimming cut 0 bases from V and 3 bases from J; bases unmatched to any gene: 6. The CDR3 bases are TGTGCCAGCAGCTTGGCCGGGACAGACCTCTACGAGCAGTACTTC. Translating gives CASSLAGTDLYEQYF. The full variable domain, completed using reference TRBV5-5 and TRBJ2-7, is DAGVTQSPTHLIKTRGQQVTLRCSPISGHKSVSWYQQVLGQGPQFIFQYYEKEERGRGNFPDRFSARQFPNYSSELNVNALLLGDSALYLCASSLAGTDLYEQYFGPGTRLTVT.

The chain joins TRBV2 to TRBJ2-3; TRBD1 matches 8 bases. The germline CDR1 and CDR2 sequences are SNHLY and FYNNEI. Trimming at V came to 7 bases and at J to 6 bases, leaving 9 bases not matched to a gene. There are 14 residues in the CDR3. The CDR3 loop reads CASIWDRLTDTQYF. CDR3 in DNA: TGTGCCAGCATATGGGACAGGCTAACGGATACGCAGTATTTT.

V usage is TRBV28 and J usage is TRBJ1-2; no reliable D call. The germline gives CDR1 MDHEN, CDR2 SYDVKM. This CDR3 contains 11 residues. The V end lost 6 bases, the J end lost 6 bases, and 8 bases lay between the germline ends. As DNA, the CDR3 is TGTGCCAGCAGCGACTCAAATGGCTACACCTTC. As protein: CASSDSNGYTF.

This clone was seen more than once but under ten times. This chain links TRBV7-9 with TRBJ2-3; D is unresolved. CDR1 and CDR2 (germline): SEHNR, FQNEAQ (reference sequence). The CDR3 consists of 15 residues. The V and J ends lost 0 bases and 2 bases respectively, with 9 bases between them. The CDR3: CASSLAKRPTDTQYF. DNA of the CDR3: TGTGCCAGCAGCTTAGCTAAGAGGCCCACAGATACGCAGTATTTT.

This clone was counted a few times. CDR3 bases: TGTGCCAGTAGTATCCCTCTCCGGGCGGGAGCAACTAATGAAAAACTGTTTTTT. It encodes CASSIPLRAGATNEKLFF. This chain uses TRBV19 with TRBJ1-4; D gene uncertain. The V end lost 3 bases, the J end lost 0 bases, and 17 bases lay between the germline ends. The length of the CDR3 is 18 residues. CDR1 and CDR2 (germline): LNHDA, SQIVND (reference sequence).

The V and J genes are TRBV9 and TRBJ1-1; unclear D gene. V lost 0 bases and J 8 bases, leaving 11 bases between the germline ends. Germline CDR1 SGDLS, CDR2 YYNGEE. CDR3 size: 13 residues. CDR3 in DNA: TGTGCCAGCAGCGTAGCTACGGAGTGGGAAGCTTTCTTT. Its protein is CASSVATEWEAFF. Filled out from reference TRBV9 and TRBJ1-1, the complete variable domain reads DSGVTQTPKHLITATGQRVTLRCSPRSGDLSVYWYQQSLDQGLQFLIQYYNGEERAKGNILERFSAQQFPDLHSELNLSSLELGDSALYFCASSVATEWEAFFGQGTRLTVV.

The DNA for the CDR3 is TGTGCCAGCAGTTACGCCACTAGCGGGATCGACAATGAGCAGTTCTTC. Protein product: CASSYATSGIDNEQFF. V and J are TRBV6-6 and TRBJ2-1; 10 positions agree with TRBD2. Trimming cost V 2 bases and J 5 bases; bases outside gene matches: 6. This CDR3 contains 16 residues. Germline V gene data show CDR1 as MNHNY and CDR2 as SVGAGI (reference sequence).

This clone was detected only once. This chain connects TRBV2 to TRBJ2-1; TRBD1 aligns across 10 bases. Trimming took 6 bases from V and 1 from J; bases not matched to a gene: 3. The germline V gene has CDR1 SNHLY and CDR2 FYNNEI. CDR3 length equals 15 residues. The CDR3 is CASSGQGVSYNEQFF. In DNA form, the CDR3 reads TGTGCCAGCAGCGGACAGGGGGTATCCTACAATGAGCAGTTCTTC.

The rearrangement joins TRBV28 to TRBJ1-4; 7 bases fit TRBD1. The CDR3 runs 14 residues. The J segment lost 7 bases and the V segment lost 4 bases, leaving 6 bases of the junction unmatched. Germline V gene sequence: CDR1 MDHEN, CDR2 SYDVKM. For the CDR3, the DNA is TGTGCCAGCAGTTCAATAGACAGGGTTGAAAAACTGTTTTTT. It yields the protein CASSSIDRVEKLFF.

CDR3 sequence (DNA): TGTGCCAGCAGTCCCTCCAGGACGGGAAACTATGGCTACACCTTC. This translates into CASSPSRTGNYGYTF. The J gene is TRBJ1-2, the V gene TRBV27; D ambiguous. Trimming shortened V by 5 bases and J by 2 bases, and 15 bases separated the two germline ends. The CDR3 is made up of 15 amino acids. Per germline, CDR1 MNHEY and CDR2 SMNVEV (reference sequence).

This clone has only one observation. The J gene is TRBJ2-7, the V gene TRBV30; TRBD1 agrees at 9 bases. This CDR3 region has 13 residues. Germline trimming cut 3 bases from V and 5 bases from J; bases unmatched to any gene: 5. The germline CDR1 and CDR2 sequences are GTSNPN and SVGIG (reference sequence). CDR3 amino acids: CAWRKTGGDEQYF. CDR3 sequence (DNA): TGTGCCTGGAGGAAAACAGGGGGCGACGAGCAGTACTTC.

This chain connects TRBV19 to TRBJ1-2, with 12 bases lining up with TRBD1. The V gene's germline CDR1 is LNHDA and CDR2 SQIVND (reference sequence). The CDR3 is 16 residues long. Unmatched junction bases numbered 9, after V lost 5 bases and J lost 5 bases. The CDR3 spells CASSRGRDRGPYGYTF. The DNA for the CDR3 is TGTGCCAGTAGTCGGGGGAGGGACAGGGGGCCGTATGGCTACACCTTC. The full variable domain, completed using reference TRBV19 and TRBJ1-2, is DGGITQSPKYLFRKEGQNVTLSCEQNLNHDAMYWYRQDPGQGLRLIYYSQIVNDFQKGDIAEGYSVSREKKESFPLTVTSAQKNPTAFYLCASSRGRDRGPYGYTFGSGTRLTVV.

The chain recombines TRBV5-1 with TRBJ2-1, with 9 bases identical to TRBD2. J gave up 10 bases and V 0 bases, and 5 bases lay outside the gene matches. This CDR3 region has 14 residues. From germline, CDR1 is SGHRS and CDR2 YFSETQ. The CDR3 loop reads CASSLGREGHEQFF. The DNA for the CDR3 is TGCGCCAGCAGCTTGGGGCGGGAGGGCCACGAGCAGTTCTTC.

The V call is TRBV10-3, the J call TRBJ1-3; D is unresolved. Germline V gives CDR1 ENHRY, CDR2 SYGVKD. Trimming shortened V by 5 bases and J by 4 bases, and 6 bases separated the two germline ends. CDR3 length equals 12 residues. The CDR3 spells CAISRQGNTIYF. DNA of the CDR3: TGTGCCATCAGTCGTCAGGGAAACACCATATATTTT.

The CDR3 spells CASSLGTSGSHTGELFF. The CDR3 DNA follows: TGTGCCAGCAGCTTAGGGACTAGCGGGAGTCACACCGGGGAGCTGTTTTTT. The rearrangement joins TRBV7-3 to TRBJ2-2; 14 bases agree with TRBD2. J gave up 3 bases and V 2 bases, and 2 bases lay outside the gene matches. Per the germline V gene, CDR1 is SGHTA and CDR2 is FQGTGA. The CDR3 totals 17 residues.

This chain links TRBV7-2 with TRBJ1-2; D remains ambiguous. Trimming removed 2 bases from V and 2 bases from J, with 9 bases in between. This CDR3 has 14 amino acids. CDR1 SGHTA and CDR2 FQGNSA come from the germline V gene. CDR3 residues: CASSLLRINYGYTF. CDR3 sequence (DNA): TGTGCCAGCAGCTTATTGCGGATAAACTATGGCTACACCTTC.

V gene TRBV19 combines with J gene TRBJ2-5, with D maybe TRBD2 (5 bases). CDR1 is LNHDA, CDR2 SQIVND, per germline (reference sequence). The CDR3 extends over 13 amino acids. The V end lost 0 bases, the J end lost 4 bases, and 6 bases lay between the germline ends. CDR3 nucleotide sequence: TGTGCCAGTAGTATAGATGCGGGAGAGACCCAGTACTTC. Translated, it gives CASSIDAGETQYF. Drawing the rest from reference TRBV19 and TRBJ2-5, the complete variable domain is DGGITQSPKYLFRKEGQNVTLSCEQNLNHDAMYWYRQDPGQGLRLIYYSQIVNDFQKGDIAEGYSVSREKKESFPLTVTSAQKNPTAFYLCASSIDAGETQYFGPGTRLLVL.

In DNA form, the CDR3 reads TGTGCCAGCAGCTCGGGGACAGGGCGGGCTTTCTTT. As protein: CASSSGTGRAFF. J is TRBJ1-1 and V is TRBV13, with TRBD1 matching 9 bases. V lost 4 bases and J lost 11; bases outside the gene matches: 5. Germline V lookup: CDR1 PRHDT, CDR2 FYEKMQ (reference sequence). CDR3 length: 12 residues.

In its sample, this clone was seen a few times. In DNA form, the CDR3 reads TGTGCCAGCAGGTCCACAGGGTCCAGCTCCTACGAGCAGTACTTC. Translation: CASRSTGSSSYEQYF. This chain links TRBV28 with TRBJ2-7; possibly TRBD1 for D (6 bases). Trimming left V 6 bases short and J 0 bases short, with 15 bases between. The CDR3 covers 15 residues. Germline V gene lookup returns CDR1 MDHEN and CDR2 SYDVKM.

The chain combines TRBV6-6 with TRBJ1-4; weak D call: TRBD1 (6 bases). Germline CDR1 MNHNY, CDR2 SVGAGI (reference sequence). The CDR3 runs to 16 residues. Trimming pared 0 bases from V and 8 bases from J, leaving 16 bases between. CDR3 nucleotide sequence: TGTGCCAGCAGTTACTCCCGGGACACGGGGCTCGAAAAACTGTTTTTT. It encodes CASSYSRDTGLEKLFF.

This clone came up a few times. The V call is TRBV27, the J call TRBJ2-7, with TRBD2 matching 8 bases. The CDR3 sequence is 15 residues long. Trimming at V came to 3 bases and at J to 3 bases, leaving 7 bases not matched to a gene. Germline V gives CDR1 MNHEY, CDR2 SMNVEV (reference sequence). For the CDR3, the DNA is TGTGCCAGCAGTTTCCAGGCACTAGCGGACTACGAGCAGTACTTC. This codes for CASSFQALADYEQYF.

The chain carries TRBV6-4 and TRBJ2-2; the D gene is possibly TRBD2 (6 bases). The CDR3 is made up of 17 amino acids. From germline, CDR1 is MRHNA and CDR2 SNTAGT. Trimming cost V 8 bases and J 0 bases, with 19 bases left between them. The DNA of the CDR3 is TGTGCCAGCCTATTATCTGTAGCGGACTCGAACACCGGGGAGCTGTTTTTT. Protein sequence: CASLLSVADSNTGELFF.

The rearrangement links TRBV28 to TRBJ2-7, with D perhaps matching TRBD1 (6 bases). Germline-derived CDR1 and CDR2 are MDHEN and SYDVKM. The CDR3 spans 16 residues. Deletions cut 7 bases from V and 9 bases from J, with 28 bases between. The CDR3 nucleotides read TGTGCCAGCACATCCGGACAGTCTAGGGAGTGGTTAGGGCAGTACTTC. Protein product: CASTSGQSREWLGQYF.

Regarding this clone: Other DNA sequences in this specimen translate into the identical CDR3. V usage is TRBV7-9 and J usage is TRBJ2-1; 13 bases are shared with TRBD2. V lost 1 base and J lost 10; bases outside the gene matches: 7. This CDR3 region has 16 residues. Germline CDR1 SEHNR, CDR2 FQNEAQ (reference sequence). CDR3 sequence reads: CASSLGLAGGGGEQFF. The CDR3 DNA is TGTGCCAGCAGCTTAGGACTAGCGGGAGGAGGAGGGGAGCAGTTCTTC.

The gene calls are TRBV18 and TRBJ1-5, with 9 bases lining up with TRBD1. CDR1 is KGHSH and CDR2 is LQKENI in the germline V gene. The CDR3 is made up of 15 amino acids. Trimming cost V 5 bases and J 1 base; bases outside gene matches: 3. The chain's CDR3 is CASSWDRESNQPQHF. The CDR3 nucleotides read TGTGCCAGCTCATGGGACAGGGAAAGCAATCAGCCCCAGCATTTT.

Remarks on this clone: The sample carries other DNA sequences with the same CDR3. V usage is TRBV27 and J usage is TRBJ2-5; maybe TRBD1 (5 bases). V lost 0 bases and J lost 4, with 6 bases in between. Per germline, CDR1 MNHEY and CDR2 SMNVEV (reference sequence). The CDR3 loop spans 13 amino acids. In DNA, the CDR3 is TGTGCCAGCAGTTTATCTAGGGGAGAGACCCAGTACTTC. Protein product: CASSLSRGETQYF.

The V and J genes are TRBV7-6 and TRBJ1-4; 7 bases are a match to TRBD1. V was pared by 0 bases and J by 3 bases, with 1 base of the junction left unmatched. The CDR3 runs to 15 residues. Per germline, CDR1 SGHVS and CDR2 FNYEAQ. CDR3 protein: CASSLAGTANEKLFF. CDR3 DNA sequence: TGTGCCAGCAGCTTAGCCGGGACAGCTAATGAAAAACTGTTTTTT.